These 21 T cell receptor beta chains were all obtained from the same sample, sequenced in a study of CD4 and CD8 cells across lung adenocarcinoma regions. Via MiXCR, TCRdb re-called the PCR reads, giving one row per CDR3 protein. The data hold several thousand distinct CDR3 sequences, with under 50% observed a single time. The specimen sequenced was CD8+ T cells from the center of a lung tumor. The receptors were sampled from a male donor with lung adenocarcinoma. The CD4 and CD8 labels of this study may be unreliable.

This clonotype was counted many times. The rearrangement links TRBV6-1 to TRBJ2-7; a possible D gene is TRBD2 (6 bases). This CDR3 spans 15 amino acids. V lost 8 bases to trimming and J lost 2 bases, with 19 bases between them. From germline, CDR1 is MNHNS and CDR2 SASEGT. The CDR3 reads CASGGTGSTAYEQYF. The CDR3 DNA follows: TGTGCCAGCGGGGGGACGGGGTCGACGGCCTACGAGCAGTACTTC.

Ten or more counts support this clonotype. One end of the junction is discordant with germline, which a read error may explain. The V call is TRBV6-1, the J call TRBJ1-6; D perhaps matches TRBD1 (5 bases). The CDR3 contains 14 residues. Germline lookup yields CDR1 MNHNS and CDR2 SASEGT. CDR3 sequence reads: CASIEGWGNSPLHF. The CDR3 DNA reads TGTGCCAGCATTGAAGGCTGGGGGAATTCACCCCTCCACTTT.

This clonotype is labeled as medium-sized. The rearrangement joins TRBV6-1 to TRBJ1-2, with D possibly matching TRBD1 (6 bases). Germline CDR1 and CDR2: MNHNS and SASEGT. V was cut by 1 base and J by 7 bases, with 13 bases left in between. This CDR3 has 14 amino acids. Here the CDR3 DNA reads TGTGCCAGCAGTGAAGTCCGGGGGCAAGCTGGCTACACCTTC. It is translated as CASSEVRGQAGYTF.

This clonotype was seen repeatedly, ten times or more. This chain connects TRBV7-3 to TRBJ1-3, with D unresolved. Germline V gene lookup returns CDR1 SGHTA and CDR2 FQGTGA. V lost 6 bases to trimming and J lost 4 bases, with 10 bases between them. This CDR3 has 13 residues. The CDR3 coding sequence is TGTGCCAGCAGTTACACGGGCGGAAACACCATATATTTT. Amino acid sequence: CASSYTGGNTIYF.

This clonotype was seen at least ten times. The V and J genes are TRBV11-1 and TRBJ2-5, with 10 bases fitting TRBD2. This CDR3 spans 15 amino acids. The junction had 5 bases not matched to a gene; V was cut back by 4 bases and J by 3 bases. Germline V gene data show CDR1 as SGHAT and CDR2 as FQDESV (reference sequence). The CDR3 loop reads CASSYLLAGEETQYF. The DNA of the CDR3 is TGTGCCAGCAGCTACCTCCTAGCGGGAGAAGAGACCCAGTACTTC.

This clonotype has ten or more counts. The chain links TRBV6-1 to TRBJ1-2; TRBD1 might be the D (6 bases). Trimming pared 4 bases from V and 1 base from J, leaving 19 bases between. Germline lookup yields CDR1 MNHNS and CDR2 SASEGT. CDR3 length: 17 amino acids. For the CDR3, the DNA is TGTGCCAGCAGTGGGCTGCTACAGGGAAAGCATAACTATGGCTACACCTTC. The encoded protein is CASSGLLQGKHNYGYTF.

This clonotype was picked up many times. The chain uses TRBV10-1 and TRBJ2-3; tentatively, D is TRBD2 (6 bases). Germline V gene sequence: CDR1 WNHNN, CDR2 SYGVQD (reference sequence). The CDR3 totals 16 residues. V shed 3 bases and J shed 4 bases, with 17 bases lying between them. Here the CDR3 DNA reads TGCGCCAGCAGTGATAATAGCGGTTCTGTCGCAGATACGCAGTATTTT. Protein sequence: CASSDNSGSVADTQYF.

V usage is TRBV10-1 and J usage is TRBJ2-1; the match to TRBD2 covers 11 bases. Trimming cost V 4 bases and J 6 bases; bases outside gene matches: 2. CDR3 length equals 14 residues. The germline V gene has CDR1 WNHNN and CDR2 SYGVQD (reference sequence). This chain's CDR3 is CASSVGLAGNEQFF. For the CDR3, the DNA is TGCGCCAGCAGTGTCGGACTAGCGGGCAATGAGCAGTTCTTC.

As for this clonotype: This clone may be a read error of a much larger clone one base away. The chain recombines TRBV10-2 with TRBJ2-1, with D hard to call. This CDR3 has 11 residues. V shed 0 bases and J shed 13 bases, with 7 bases lying between them. Germline V gene sequence: CDR1 WSHSY, CDR2 SAAADI. The CDR3 reads CASSESVTQFF. As DNA, the CDR3 is TGCGCCAGCAGTGAGTCTGTGACCCAGTTCTTC.

V usage is TRBV27 and J usage is TRBJ2-2, with D unresolved. CDR3 size: 14 residues. V was shortened by 7 bases and J by 3 bases, with 12 bases between the two germline ends. Germline V gene sequence: CDR1 MNHEY, CDR2 SMNVEV (reference sequence). For the CDR3, the DNA is TGTGCCAGCATTAAAAGGATCGACACCGGGGAGCTGTTTTTT. It yields the protein CASIKRIDTGELFF.

This clonotype was seen at least ten times. The chain joins TRBV6-6 to TRBJ2-5; no clear D. The end of the DNA is better explained by TRBJ2-7, so the J call may be wrong. The CDR3 consists of 13 residues. CDR1 and CDR2 from the germline V gene are MNHNY and SVGAGI (reference sequence). CDR3 residues: CASSSFRTSEQYF. The CDR3 DNA sequence: TGTGCCAGCAGCTCCTTCAGGACGTCCGAGCAGTACTTC.

The V gene is TRBV27, the J gene TRBJ2-1; TRBD1 matches 12 bases. Gene TRBJ2-4 matches the end of the DNA better, so the J call may be wrong. The CDR3 loop spans 15 amino acids. Germline lookup yields CDR1 MNHEY and CDR2 SMNVEV (reference sequence). The DNA for the CDR3 is TGTGCCAGCAGTTTAGCCGGGACAGGGGGCGCGTTTCAGTACTTC. This sequence encodes CASSLAGTGGAFQYF.

This clonotype was observed at least ten times. The chain combines TRBV10-2 with TRBJ2-2, with TRBD2 matching over 7 bases. This CDR3 has 14 residues. After removal of 8 bases from V and 4 bases from J, the junction contained 7 bases not matched to a gene. Germline loops: CDR1 WSHSY, CDR2 SAAADI. The CDR3 protein is CASLPGGITGELFF. The DNA of the CDR3 is TGCGCCAGCCTGCCGGGGGGTATCACCGGGGAGCTGTTTTTT.

The chain recombines TRBV3-1 with TRBJ2-5; 8 bases line up with TRBD2. With the DNA end fitting TRBJ2-3 better, the J assignment may be wrong. CDR1 is LGHDT and CDR2 is YNNKEL in the germline V gene (reference sequence). The CDR3 is made up of 15 amino acids. CDR3: CASSQGVGPRGGQYF. The CDR3 DNA follows: TGTGCCAGCAGCCAAGGAGTCGGGCCACGGGGGGGACAGTATTTT.

The chain carries TRBV6-5 and TRBJ2-5, with D perhaps matching TRBD2 (5 bases). The CDR3 spans 15 residues. Germline values: CDR1 MNHEY, CDR2 SVGAGI. Trimming took off 2 bases at V and 1 base at J, with 11 bases between the two ends. The CDR3 sequence: CASSYASGAQETQYF. The CDR3 DNA sequence: TGTGCCAGCAGTTACGCGAGCGGAGCCCAAGAGACCCAGTACTTC.

The chain recombines TRBV6-1 with TRBJ2-2; TRBD2 aligns across 9 bases. Per the germline V gene, CDR1 is MNHNS and CDR2 is SASEGT. The length of the CDR3 is 15 residues. V shed 7 bases, J shed 6 bases, and the junction held 9 bases outside the gene matches. CDR3 bases: TGTGCCAGCATATTTAGCGGGGGAGCCTCCGGGGAGCTGTTTTTT. Its protein product is CASIFSGGASGELFF.

The chain couples TRBV11-2 to TRBJ2-3; 12 nucleotides line up with TRBD2. Germline-derived CDR1 and CDR2 are SGHAT and FQNNGV. This CDR3 comprises 19 residues. The V gene end was trimmed by 1 base and the J gene end by 3 bases; junction bases not matched to a gene: 11. CDR3 protein: CASSLGPGASGRVTDTQYF. The DNA for the CDR3 is TGTGCCAGCAGCTTAGGTCCCGGGGCTAGCGGGAGGGTGACAGATACGCAGTATTTT.

This clonotype was recorded at least ten times. V gene TRBV23-1 combines with J gene TRBJ2-3; 14 bases line up with TRBD2. TRBV23-1 is sorted into the ORF group, with uncertain function. CDR3 length: 16 residues. V lost 4 bases, J lost 5 bases, and 5 bases stayed unmatched. The CDR3 here is CASSPTSGGAGDTQYF. As DNA, the CDR3 is TGCGCCAGCAGTCCGACTAGCGGGGGGGCAGGAGATACGCAGTATTTT.

V is TRBV27 and J is TRBJ2-5; maybe TRBD1 (5 bases). TRBJ2-7 explains the end of the DNA better; the J call may be wrong. Germline assignment: CDR1 MNHEY and CDR2 SMNVEV (reference sequence). The CDR3 spans 15 residues. This CDR3 is CASSLVWGQFYEQYF. Written as DNA, the CDR3 is TGTGCCAGCAGTTTAGTCTGGGGCCAGTTCTACGAGCAGTACTTC.

The chain links TRBV12-3 or TRBV12-4 to TRBJ2-7; 10 nucleotides align to TRBD1. The CDR3 loop spans 14 amino acids. Trimming at V came to 5 bases and at J to 5 bases, leaving 6 bases not matched to a gene. The CDR3 region has the DNA TGTGCCAGCAGTCGGACAGGGGGGCACCACGAGCAGTACTTC. This encodes CASSRTGGHHEQYF.

This clonotype turned up a few times. The rearrangement joins TRBV15 to TRBJ2-1, with TRBD2 identical over 10 bases. Germline V CDR1 and CDR2: LNHNV, YYDKDF (reference sequence). CDR3 length: 15 residues. With V trimmed by 4 bases and J by 7 bases, 7 bases remained unmatched. Written as DNA, the CDR3 is TGTGCCACCAGCATACTAGCGGGGCCGGGGAATGAGCAGTTCTTC. Translated: CATSILAGPGNEQFF.